This record concerns one T cell receptor beta chain sequence. The antigen is unknown. Mismatch with germline at one junction end may stem from a read error. A second PCR of roughly 7 to 11 cycles used a sample-barcoded 5' primer and a J-beta primer mix. TCRdb re-analysed the 5' RACE reads in MiXCR, keeping a single row per CDR3 protein. The data hold around 970,000 distinct CDR3 sequences, with roughly 47% observed a single time. This entry belongs to a study of blood T cells in healthy people across ages. Overall study findings and caveats: Fewer expanded clones and more diversity marked long-lived versus aged donors. Possibly, changes in expanded clonotypes were confounded because donor CMV status was unknown.

The CDR3 consists of 15 residues. Germline-derived CDR1 and CDR2 are LGHDT and YNNKEL (reference sequence). The authors extracted at least 6 micrograms of total RNA per sample. This clonotype was sampled from a woman aged 55-70 years in good health. The chain joins TRBV3-1 to TRBJ2-4; D might be TRBD1 (6 bases). Sample: blood. CDR3 sequence: CAGSLPGVGENIQYF. The CDR3 region has the DNA TGTGCCGGCAGCCTGCCAGGGGTGGGGGAAAACATTCAGTACTTC.